Listed below are T cell receptor beta chains from one sample, sequenced in a study of T cell responses to AZD1222 COVID-19 vaccine. Data came from immunoSEQ multiplex PCR; TCRdb stores just in-frame clones and leaves some out. The sample consists of about 110,000 clones, approximately 89% of them appearing once. The sequences come from peripheral blood, collected on day 0 of MenACWY control vaccination. Source of these receptors: an adult in good health. Each CDR3 is given with its conserved first and last residue. D genes are given only for firm matches. The size entry is marked missing in some rows and otherwise reads once, few, many or a size class.

j_call clone_size d_call v_call cdr3_aa cdr3_nt
TRBJ1-1 medium-sized TRBD1 TRBV6-2/TRBV6-3 CASSGDSTEAFF TGTGCCAGCAGCGGGGACAGCACTGAAGCTTTCTTT
TRBJ2-7 NA TRBD2 TRBV28 CASSLPHPEAGGLREQYF TGTGCCAGCAGTTTACCCCACCCAGAGGCGGGGGGGTTGAGGGAGCAGTACTTC
TRBJ2-5 NA NA TRBV9 CASSGQETQYF TGTGCCAGCAGCGGCCAAGAGACCCAGTACTTC
TRBJ2-5 NA TRBD2 TRBV5-1 CASSLAATSEETQYF TGCGCCAGCAGCTTGGCCGCGACTAGCGAGGAGACCCAGTACTTC
TRBJ1-4 NA NA TRBV5-1 CASSLSLQATNEKLFF TGCGCCAGCAGCTTGTCCCTCCAGGCGACTAATGAAAAACTGTTTTTT
TRBJ1-5 NA NA TRBV7-9 CASSPSWVTTQPQHF TGTGCCAGCAGCCCGTCTTGGGTAACGACTCAGCCCCAGCATTTT
TRBJ1-1 NA NA TRBV6-2/TRBV6-3 CASSYVGIEAFF TGTGCCAGCAGTTATGTGGGGATTGAAGCTTTCTTT
TRBJ2-5 NA NA TRBV6-5 CASSDRGGETQYF TGTGCCAGCAGCGACAGGGGAGGGGAGACCCAGTACTTC
TRBJ1-5 NA TRBD1 TRBV15 CATSRDKGADQPQHF TGTGCCACCAGCAGGGATAAGGGGGCCGATCAGCCCCAGCATTTT
TRBJ1-2 NA NA TRBV5-8 CASSLVSLANYGYTF TGTGCCAGCAGCTTGGTGTCATTAGCTAACTATGGCTACACCTTC
TRBJ1-2 NA NA TRBV9 CASARDNYGYTF TGTGCCAGCGCACGGGACAACTATGGCTACACCTTC
TRBJ1-3 NA NA TRBV28 CASSLLPGSGNTIYF TGTGCCAGCAGTTTATTACCAGGGTCTGGAAACACCATATATTTT
TRBJ2-1 NA NA TRBV28 CASSLPAGGEFF TGTGCCAGCAGTCTTCCGGCCGGTGGGGAGTTCTTC
TRBJ1-1 NA TRBD1 TRBV29-1 CSVETGTGGTEAFF TGCAGCGTTGAAACCGGGACAGGGGGGACTGAAGCTTTCTTT
TRBJ2-3 NA NA TRBV19 CASRPQDRSTDTQYF TGTGCCAGTAGACCCCAGGATCGGTCCACAGATACGCAGTATTTT
TRBJ2-2 NA NA TRBV6-4 CASSEEGYTGELFF TGTGCCAGCAGTGAAGAGGGTTACACCGGGGAGCTGTTTTTT
TRBJ1-2 NA NA TRBV27 CASSLSIVGGGQDGYTF TGTGCCAGCAGTTTATCTATCGTGGGGGGCGGTCAGGATGGCTACACCTTC
TRBJ1-4 once NA TRBV4-3 CASSPESRTTNEKLFF TGCGCCAGCAGCCCCGAGTCGCGGACAACTAATGAAAAACTGTTTTTT
TRBJ2-5 NA NA TRBV2 CASTPRGHQETQYF TGTGCCAGCACCCCTCGGGGGCACCAAGAGACCCAGTACTTC
TRBJ1-4 NA NA TRBV15 CATRAQKGLNEKLFF TGTGCCACCAGGGCCCAAAAGGGGCTGAATGAAAAACTGTTTTTT
TRBJ2-3 NA NA TRBV1 CTRFSGGHTDTQYF TGCACCAGGTTTAGCGGGGGGCACACAGATACGCAGTATTTT
TRBJ2-1 NA TRBD2 TRBV19 CASSPRLAGGPYEQFF TGTGCCAGTAGTCCCCGACTAGCGGGGGGCCCTTATGAGCAGTTCTTC
TRBJ2-7 NA NA TRBV5-1 CASSSGVSPGRLSSYEQYF TGCGCCAGCAGCTCCGGGGTAAGTCCCGGACGGCTCAGCTCCTACGAGCAGTACTTC
TRBJ2-3 NA NA TRBV5-1 CASALGYF TGCGCCAGCGCCCTCGGTTATTTT
TRBJ2-2 NA NA TRBV5-5 CASSLGGVLNTGELFF TGTGCCAGCAGCTTGGGAGGGGTCTTGAACACCGGGGAGCTGTTTTTT
TRBJ2-5 NA TRBD1 TRBV6-1 CASREDRGRRETQYF TGTGCCAGCAGGGAAGACAGGGGGCGCCGAGAGACCCAGTACTTC
TRBJ2-7 NA TRBD2 TRBV13 CASSVGLAGGYEQYF TGTGCCAGCAGCGTCGGACTAGCGGGGGGGTACGAGCAGTACTTC
TRBJ1-3 NA NA TRBV27 CASSSGNSGNTIYF TGTGCCAGCAGTTCAGGGAACTCTGGAAACACCATATATTTT
TRBJ2-1 NA TRBD2 TRBV10-3 CAISGTSGGVSYNEQFF TGTGCCATCAGTGGGACTAGCGGGGGAGTCTCCTACAATGAGCAGTTCTTC
TRBJ2-2 NA NA TRBV7-4 CASSLAYGLGYSGELFF TGTGCCAGCAGCTTAGCGTATGGACTGGGGTATTCAGGGGAGCTGTTTTTT
TRBJ2-5 NA NA TRBV11-1 CASSLGWRTETQYF TGTGCCAGCAGCTTAGGATGGCGGACAGAGACCCAGTACTTC
TRBJ2-2 NA NA TRBV11-3 CASSLGEGELFF TGTGCCAGCAGCTTAGGGGAGGGGGAGCTGTTTTTT
TRBJ1-1 NA NA TRBV12-3/TRBV12-4 CASSLIGGEAFF TGTGCCAGCAGTTTAATTGGCGGTGAAGCTTTCTTT
TRBJ2-2 NA NA TRBV4-3 CASSPWSHTGELFF TGCGCCAGCAGCCCCTGGAGTCACACCGGGGAGCTGTTTTTT
TRBJ1-6 few NA TRBV27 CASSPPGRGNSPLHF TGTGCCAGCAGTCCCCCAGGGAGGGGGAATTCACCCCTCCACTTT
TRBJ1-1 NA TRBD1 TRBV6-5 CAIQGNLNTEAFF TGTGCCATACAGGGGAACTTGAACACTGAAGCTTTCTTT
TRBJ2-5 NA NA TRBV4-2 CASSRRTEAQETQYF TGTGCCAGCAGCCGCCGGACGGAGGCACAAGAGACCCAGTACTTC